The sample holds many counts of the clone carrying this T cell receptor beta chain. Antigen unknown. This sample is drawn from a study of metastatic and nonmetastatic thyroid tumors. Study at large: The comparison covered peripheral blood and tumor or nodule tissue in malignant and benign thyroid patients. Notes on the study in general: Malignant tumors reportedly showed significantly higher TCR beta diversity than benign nodules in both blood and tumor.

Not a single patient had been given any form of treatment at any point before undergoing thyroid surgery. CDR1 is SGHRS, CDR2 YFSETQ, per germline. The V and J ends lost 5 bases and 3 bases, in that order; junction bases with no gene match: 9. This CDR3 is built from 15 residues. Source study methods: Between-group CDR3 differences, defined by clinicopathological status, yielded a distant-metastasis classifier for papillary thyroid cancer. TCRdb called clones again from the PCR reads with MiXCR. TCRdb, not the original authors, processed these V and J calls. Among about 31,000 clones listed, 18% were seen once.

The chain carries TRBV5-1 and TRBJ2-3, with TRBD2 matching over 7 bases. The sequencing input was blood. The receptor's source is a female donor with papillary thyroid cancer or a benign thyroid nodule (not recorded which). Some clones in this sample may be carry-over from other donors' samples. The CDR3 sequence: CASRSAGYRTDTQYF. CDR3 DNA sequence: TGCGCCAGCAGGTCAGCGGGATATAGGACAGATACGCAGTATTTT.